This entry features one TCR beta chain sequence. Its specificity is unknown. Germline V gives CDR1 SGHRS, CDR2 YFSETQ. CDR3 length: 15 residues. Losses at the gene ends were 3 bases for V and 11 bases for J; bases not matched to a gene: 8. UMIs and a universal primer site were added when TCR cDNA was made by 5'RACE template switching. TCRdb independently ran MiXCR on the 5' RACE reads; one entry per CDR3 protein. The sample lists 500,000 to 550,000 distinct CDR3 sequences, around a fifth seen once, with around 16% in the top ten. The data originate from a study of T cells after yellow fever vaccination. In the study overall: When fractions had low cell numbers, they were prepared with SMART-Seq v4 Ultra Low Input. General study findings and limits: The appearance of a small share of clonotypes in both CD4 and CD8 compartments was observed.

The sample in question was PBMCs, obtained about 20 days after the first yellow fever vaccination. This TCR came from a man aged 18-30 years who received the YFV17D yellow fever vaccine. The chain couples TRBV5-1 to TRBJ2-3, with TRBD2 identical over 14 bases. The CDR3, as DNA: TGCGCCAGCAGCTCCGGGACTAGCGGGGGTCTGAAGCAGTATTTT. Amino acids: CASSSGTSGGLKQYF.